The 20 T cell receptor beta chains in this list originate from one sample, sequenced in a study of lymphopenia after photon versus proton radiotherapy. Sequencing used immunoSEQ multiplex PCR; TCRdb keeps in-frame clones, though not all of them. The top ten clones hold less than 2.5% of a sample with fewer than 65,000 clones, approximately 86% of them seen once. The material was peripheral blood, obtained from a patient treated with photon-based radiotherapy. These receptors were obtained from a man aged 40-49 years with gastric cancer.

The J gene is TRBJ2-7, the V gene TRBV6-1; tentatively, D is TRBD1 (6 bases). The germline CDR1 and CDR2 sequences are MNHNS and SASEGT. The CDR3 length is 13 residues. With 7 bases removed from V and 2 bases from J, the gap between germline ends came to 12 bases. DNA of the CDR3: TGTGCCAGCATTGGACAGTGGCCCTACGAGCAGTACTTC. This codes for CASIGQWPYEQYF.

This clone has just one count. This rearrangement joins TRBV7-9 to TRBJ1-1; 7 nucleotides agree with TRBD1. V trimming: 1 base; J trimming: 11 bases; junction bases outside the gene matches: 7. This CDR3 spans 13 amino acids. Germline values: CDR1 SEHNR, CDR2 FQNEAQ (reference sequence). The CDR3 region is CASSLDQGQLAFF. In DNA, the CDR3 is TGTGCCAGCAGCTTAGACCAGGGACAGCTGGCTTTCTTT. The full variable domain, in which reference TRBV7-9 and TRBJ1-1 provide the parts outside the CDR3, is DTGVSQNPRHKITKRGQNVTFRCDPISEHNRLYWYRQTLGQGPEFLTYFQNEAQLEKSRLLSDRFSAERPKGSFSTLEIQRTEQGDSAMYLCASSLDQGQLAFFGQGTRLTVV.

The CDR3 coding sequence is TGCGCCAGCAGCTTGGAGTACAGGGGAACTGAAGCTTTCTTT. This encodes CASSLEYRGTEAFF. This chain joins TRBV5-1 and TRBJ1-1; 7 bases fit TRBD1. This CDR3 comprises 14 residues. Germline trimming cut 0 bases from V and 5 bases from J; bases unmatched to any gene: 4. The germline CDR1 and CDR2 sequences are SGHRS and YFSETQ.

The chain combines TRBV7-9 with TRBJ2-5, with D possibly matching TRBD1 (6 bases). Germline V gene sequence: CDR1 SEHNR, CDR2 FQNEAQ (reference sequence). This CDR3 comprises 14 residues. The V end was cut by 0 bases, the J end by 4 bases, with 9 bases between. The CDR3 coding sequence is TGTGCCAGCAGCTTAGCGGTCAGGGGAGAGACCCAGTACTTC. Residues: CASSLAVRGETQYF.

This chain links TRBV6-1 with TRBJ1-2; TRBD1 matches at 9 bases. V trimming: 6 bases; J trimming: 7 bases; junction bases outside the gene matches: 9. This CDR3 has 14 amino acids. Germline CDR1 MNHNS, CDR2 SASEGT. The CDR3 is CASSGWGQGGGYTF. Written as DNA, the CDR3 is TGTGCCAGCAGCGGTTGGGGACAGGGTGGTGGCTACACCTTC.

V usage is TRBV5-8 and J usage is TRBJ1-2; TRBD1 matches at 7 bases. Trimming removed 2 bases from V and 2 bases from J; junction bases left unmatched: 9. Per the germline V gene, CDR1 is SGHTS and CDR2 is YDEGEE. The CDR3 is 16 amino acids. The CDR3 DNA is TGTGCCAGCAGCTTACCCGACAGGGTGCTAAACTATGGCTACACCTTC. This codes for CASSLPDRVLNYGYTF.

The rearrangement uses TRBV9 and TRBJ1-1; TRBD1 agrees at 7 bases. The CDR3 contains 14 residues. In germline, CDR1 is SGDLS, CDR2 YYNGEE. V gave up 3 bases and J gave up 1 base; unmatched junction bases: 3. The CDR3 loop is CASSATGSNTEAFF. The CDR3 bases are TGTGCCAGCAGCGCGACAGGGTCGAACACTGAAGCTTTCTTT.

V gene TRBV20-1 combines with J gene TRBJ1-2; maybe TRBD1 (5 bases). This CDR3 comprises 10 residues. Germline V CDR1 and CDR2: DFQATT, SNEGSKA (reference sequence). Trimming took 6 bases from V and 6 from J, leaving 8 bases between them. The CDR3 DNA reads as TGCAGTGCGGCGGGGGATGGCTACACCTTC. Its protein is CSAAGDGYTF.

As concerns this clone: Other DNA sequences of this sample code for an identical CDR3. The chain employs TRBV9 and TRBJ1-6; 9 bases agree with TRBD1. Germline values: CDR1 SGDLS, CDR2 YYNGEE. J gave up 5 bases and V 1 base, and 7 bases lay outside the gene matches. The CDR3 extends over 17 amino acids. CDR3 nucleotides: TGTGCCAGCAGCGTAAGTACAGGGGGCCGCCATAATTCACCCCTCCACTTT. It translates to CASSVSTGGRHNSPLHF.

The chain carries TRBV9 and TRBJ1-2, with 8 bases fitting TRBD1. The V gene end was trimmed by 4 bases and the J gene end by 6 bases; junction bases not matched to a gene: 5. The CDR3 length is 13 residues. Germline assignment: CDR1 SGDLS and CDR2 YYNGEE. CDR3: CASSLGTGDGYTF. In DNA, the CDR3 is TGTGCCAGCAGCCTGGGGACAGGCGATGGCTACACCTTC.

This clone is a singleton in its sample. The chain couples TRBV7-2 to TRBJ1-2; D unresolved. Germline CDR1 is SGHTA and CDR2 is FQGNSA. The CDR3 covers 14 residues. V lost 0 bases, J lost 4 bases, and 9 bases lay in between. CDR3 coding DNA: TGTGCCAGCAGCTTAGCTTTAGCGGCCTATGGCTACACCTTC. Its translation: CASSLALAAYGYTF. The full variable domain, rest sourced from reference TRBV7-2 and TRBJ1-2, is GAGVSQSPSNKVTEKGKDVELRCDPISGHTALYWYRQSLGQGLEFLIYFQGNSAPDKSGLPSDRFSAERTGGSVSTLTIQRTQQEDSAVYLCASSLALAAYGYTFGSGTRLTVV.

This CDR3 is CASSQDSAKREAFF. The CDR3 DNA is TGCGCCAGCAGCCAAGATAGCGCCAAGCGTGAAGCTTTCTTT. The chain joins TRBV4-3 to TRBJ1-1, with D unresolved. CDR3 size: 14 residues. CDR1 and CDR2 from the germline V gene are LGHNA and YSLEER. The V end lost 0 bases, the J end lost 7 bases, and 12 bases lay between the germline ends.

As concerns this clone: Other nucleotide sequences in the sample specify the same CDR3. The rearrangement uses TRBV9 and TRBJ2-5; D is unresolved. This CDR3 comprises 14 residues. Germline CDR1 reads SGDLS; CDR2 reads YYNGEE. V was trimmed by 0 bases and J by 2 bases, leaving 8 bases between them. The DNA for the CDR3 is TGTGCCAGCAGCGTAGAGCCGTCGCAAGAGACCCAGTACTTC. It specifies CASSVEPSQETQYF.

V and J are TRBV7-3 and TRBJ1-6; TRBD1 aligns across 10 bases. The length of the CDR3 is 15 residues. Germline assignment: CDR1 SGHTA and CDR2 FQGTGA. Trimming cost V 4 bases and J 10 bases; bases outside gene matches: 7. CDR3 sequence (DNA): TGTGCCAGCAGCTCAGGACAGGGGGTAAACTCACCCCTCCACTTT. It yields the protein CASSSGQGVNSPLHF.

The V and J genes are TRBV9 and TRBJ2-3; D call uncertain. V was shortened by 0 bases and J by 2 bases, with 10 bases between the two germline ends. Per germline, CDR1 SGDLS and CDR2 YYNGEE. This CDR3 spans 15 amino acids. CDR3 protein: CASSVEGQITDTQYF. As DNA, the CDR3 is TGTGCCAGCAGCGTAGAGGGTCAAATCACAGATACGCAGTATTTT. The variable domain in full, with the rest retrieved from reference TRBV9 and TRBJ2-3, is DSGVTQTPKHLITATGQRVTLRCSPRSGDLSVYWYQQSLDQGLQFLIQYYNGEERAKGNILERFSAQQFPDLHSELNLSSLELGDSALYFCASSVEGQITDTQYFGPGTRLTVL.

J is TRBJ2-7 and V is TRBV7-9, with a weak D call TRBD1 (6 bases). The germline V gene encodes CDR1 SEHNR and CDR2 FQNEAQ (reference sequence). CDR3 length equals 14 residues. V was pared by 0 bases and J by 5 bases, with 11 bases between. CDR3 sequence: CASSLAKDSDEQYF. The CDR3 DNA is TGTGCCAGCAGCTTAGCTAAGGACAGTGACGAGCAGTACTTC.

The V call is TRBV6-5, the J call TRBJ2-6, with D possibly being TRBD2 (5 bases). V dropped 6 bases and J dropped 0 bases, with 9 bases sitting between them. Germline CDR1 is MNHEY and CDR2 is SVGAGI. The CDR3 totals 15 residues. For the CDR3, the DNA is TGTGCCAGCAGAATAGAGGGCTCTGGGGCCAACGTCCTGACTTTC. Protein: CASRIEGSGANVLTF.

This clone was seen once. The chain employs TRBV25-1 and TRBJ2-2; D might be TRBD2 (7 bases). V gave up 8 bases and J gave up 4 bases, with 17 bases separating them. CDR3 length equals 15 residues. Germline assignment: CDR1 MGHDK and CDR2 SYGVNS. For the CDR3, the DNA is TGTGCCAGCCTAGGGGGGGTCGCGAGCACCGGGGAGCTGTTTTTT. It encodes CASLGGVASTGELFF.

The CDR3, as DNA: TGTGCCAGCAGTGGAACAGGGTTTAACGGGGAGCTGTTTTTT. The encoded protein is CASSGTGFNGELFF. J is TRBJ2-2 and V is TRBV6-1; D might be TRBD1 (6 bases). With 4 bases removed from V and 7 bases from J, the gap between germline ends came to 13 bases. Germline CDR1 reads MNHNS; CDR2 reads SASEGT. The CDR3 has 14 residues.

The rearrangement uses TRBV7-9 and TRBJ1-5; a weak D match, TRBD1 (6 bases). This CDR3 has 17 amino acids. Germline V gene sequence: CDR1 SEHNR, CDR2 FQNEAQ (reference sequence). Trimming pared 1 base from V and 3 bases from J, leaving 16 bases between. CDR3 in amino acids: CASSLVGGGELNQPQHF. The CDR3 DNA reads TGTGCCAGCAGCTTAGTCGGAGGGGGGGAACTCAATCAGCCCCAGCATTTT. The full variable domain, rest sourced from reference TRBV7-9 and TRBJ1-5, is DTGVSQNPRHKITKRGQNVTFRCDPISEHNRLYWYRQTLGQGPEFLTYFQNEAQLEKSRLLSDRFSAERPKGSFSTLEIQRTEQGDSAMYLCASSLVGGGELNQPQHFGDGTRLSIL.